The rows below give T cell receptor beta chains drawn from one sample of a study of blood T cells in healthy people across ages. TCRdb used MiXCR to reprocess the 5' RACE reads, holding one entry per CDR3 protein. The sample shows about 1.8 million distinct CDR3 sequences, roughly 49% of them seen only once. Sequencing was done on a sample of blood. The source is a woman aged 35 to 49 in good health. Each CDR3 is given without its conserved first and last residue. The order of the fields is V gene, clone size, CDR3 protein. Clone size, where shown, is once, few, many, or a class for clones that have expanded.

>TRBV9|.
ASSVASPDYEQY
>TRBV6-2/TRBV6-3|few
ASRPGGGGNQPQH
>TRBV5-1|.
ASSEPGGAGRNEQF
>TRBV20-1|.
SARISLSTDTQY
>TRBV7-9|.
ASSPANSPTVEQF
>TRBV4-3|.
ASSQDWGTSGEETQY
>TRBV29-1|.
SVAYSTDTQY
>TRBV7-3|few
ASSPTGQDVGEQF
>TRBV5-1|.
ASRQGLNSPLH
>TRBV5-1|.
ASSPDRFMPQH
>TRBV18|.
ASSPGLGEKLF
>TRBV6-2/TRBV6-3|few
ASRGQGRGETQY
>TRBV3-1|.
ASSEGYYTYEQF
>TRBV20-1|.
SARDFSGTDQPQH
>TRBV20-1|.
SASSRTGTLSNQPQH
>TRBV7-9|.
ASSHTGATYNEQF
>TRBV20-1|few
SAREMTGDYEQY
>TRBV20-1|few
SARGTGGLGGYT
>TRBV20-1|.
SARRPQSSTDTQY
>TRBV11-2|.
ASSLVPGAGDIYEQF
>TRBV11-2|.
ASSLVLPGGTQY
>TRBV11-2|.
ASSSGLAAGETQY
>TRBV7-9|few
ASSFLYETQY
>TRBV13|.
ASSSRPGGGNGYT
>TRBV4-2|.
ASSHEIYVDEQF
>TRBV20-1|.
SARETTGGESPLH
>TRBV6-2/TRBV6-3|.
ASSYSTGSHGYT
>TRBV7-2|.
ASSVSRDRGQPQH
>TRBV20-1|.
SASSPGEQY
>TRBV28|few
ASSFGDRGSPH